A few counts support the clone carrying this T cell receptor beta chain. The entry originates in a study of T-cell memory formation after mild COVID-19. TCRdb re-analysed the 5' RACE reads in MiXCR, keeping a single row per CDR3 protein. The data hold 450,000 to 700,000 distinct CDR3 sequences, with around 17% observed a single time. The V segment lost 5 bases and the J segment 7 bases; nucleotides outside the gene matches: 12. The length of the CDR3 is 16 residues. CDR1 SEHNR and CDR2 FQNEAQ come from the germline V gene (reference sequence). The sample consisted of PBMCs or a T cell subset sorted from them (not recorded which). V gene TRBV7-9 combines with J gene TRBJ2-1, with 9 bases aligning to TRBD2. The receptor was isolated from an adult woman who had mild COVID-19 (a few samples of this study predate the infection). Cell type and time point are not known. The CDR3 nucleotides read TGTGCCAGCAGCGCGCTCTCGGGGACTAGCCCGAATGAGCAGTTCTTC. Residues: CASSALSGTSPNEQFF.